The 3 T cell receptor beta chains listed next were all sequenced from one sample in a study of blood T cell repertoires in COVID-19. Libraries were prepared by immunoSEQ multiplex PCR; TCRdb keeps only in-frame clonotypes and omits some of them. The sample shows tens of thousands of clones, roughly 90% of them seen only once. The source material was peripheral blood. Receptor source: a human donor in a cohort sampled during active COVID-19.

This clone showed up just a few times. The chain joins TRBV27 to TRBJ1-2, with D tentatively TRBD1 (5 bases). Trimming removed 3 bases at V and 6 bases at J, with 11 bases between. The length of the CDR3 is 13 residues. Germline V gene sequence: CDR1 MNHEY, CDR2 SMNVEV (reference sequence). In DNA, the CDR3 is TGTGCCAGCAGTTTTCGACAGAACGATGGCTACACCTTC. Encoded protein: CASSFRQNDGYTF.

The chain recombines TRBV6-2 or TRBV6-3 with TRBJ1-1; D is perhaps TRBD1 (5 bases). CDR1 and CDR2 (germline): MNHEY, SVGEGT. The CDR3 spans 15 residues. The ends were cut back, 0 bases at V and 5 bases at J, with 13 bases in the middle. In nucleotides, the CDR3 is TGTGCCAGCAGTTACTCGGGGCCCCGAAGGACTGAAGCTTTCTTT. Amino acid sequence: CASSYSGPRRTEAFF.

This rearrangement joins TRBV15 to TRBJ2-4; TRBD2 aligns across 9 bases. From germline, CDR1 is LNHNV and CDR2 YYDKDF (reference sequence). V trimming: 1 base; J trimming: 0 bases; junction bases outside the gene matches: 7. This CDR3 spans 18 amino acids. The CDR3, as DNA: TGTGCCACCAGCAGAGTGACAGCGGGGGGAATAGCCAAAAACATTCAGTACTTC. This codes for CATSRVTAGGIAKNIQYF.